Listed below are T cell receptor beta chains from one sample, sequenced in a study of blood T cell repertoires in COVID-19. Assay used: immunoSEQ multiplex PCR; TCRdb lists only in-frame clones, some missing. The repertoire holds 200,000 to 250,000 clones, with around 88% as singletons. Sequenced: peripheral blood. These receptors came from a woman aged 80 or over with COVID-19, enrolled during active disease. Both conserved end residues are part of each CDR3. Each record gives: J gene, D gene, CDR3 length, clone size, V gene, CDR3 protein, CDR3 DNA. A D gene is named only where the DNA matches it firmly. A row's size may be missing; if present it is once, few, many or a size class.

>TRBJ1-2|TRBD1|17|-|TRBV11-2
CASSLVSGGDPRYGYTF
TGTGCCAGCAGCTTAGTTTCAGGGGGCGACCCCCGCTATGGCTACACCTTC
>TRBJ2-7|-|12|-|TRBV6-5
CAYGAATYEQYF
TGTGCCTATGGGGCCGCAACCTACGAGCAGTACTTC
>TRBJ2-3|-|14|-|TRBV18
CASSLGLGADTQYF
TGTGCCAGCTCACTCGGACTCGGCGCAGATACGCAGTATTTT
>TRBJ1-5|TRBD1|15|-|TRBV9
CASSVGQGTSQPQHF
TGTGCCAGCAGCGTAGGACAGGGGACAAGTCAGCCCCAGCATTTT
>TRBJ2-1|TRBD2|14|-|TRBV25-1
CAVGGIVAYNEQFF
TGTGCAGTCGGGGGGATTGTCGCGTACAATGAGCAGTTCTTC
>TRBJ2-5|-|11|-|TRBV12-3/TRBV12-4
CASSRVETQYF
TGTGCCAGCAGCCGGGTGGAGACCCAGTACTTC
>TRBJ1-6|-|13|few|TRBV10-1
CASSGGYGSPLHF
TGCGCCAGCAGTGGCGGGTACGGTTCACCCCTCCACTTT
>TRBJ1-1|TRBD1|13|-|TRBV18
CASSPLETGLAFF
TGTGCCAGCTCACCACTCGAGACAGGGCTGGCTTTCTTT
>TRBJ1-5|TRBD1|13|-|TRBV19
CASSRDRDQPQHF
TGTGCCAGTAGCAGGGACAGGGATCAGCCCCAGCATTTT
>TRBJ1-1|-|15|-|TRBV4-2
CASSQDETANTEAFF
TGTGCCAGCAGCCAAGATGAGACAGCGAACACTGAAGCTTTCTTT
>TRBJ2-1|-|16|-|TRBV5-4
CASSLAGRLRGNEQFF
TGTGCCAGCAGCTTGGCCGGGCGGCTCCGGGGGAATGAGCAGTTCTTC
>TRBJ1-2|TRBD1|14|-|TRBV7-9
CASSGTGYNYGYTF
TGTGCCAGCAGCGGGACAGGGTACAACTATGGCTACACCTTC
>TRBJ1-1|TRBD1|14|-|TRBV28
CASSSRDRVTEAFF
TGTGCCAGCAGTTCCCGGGACAGGGTAACTGAAGCTTTCTTT
>TRBJ1-4|-|14|-|TRBV27
CASSSPGVGEKLFF
TGTGCCAGCAGTTCCCCAGGGGTAGGGGAAAAACTGTTTTTT
>TRBJ1-1|TRBD1|15|-|TRBV27
CASSLAGQVNTEAFF
TGTGCCAGCAGTTTAGCCGGACAGGTGAACACTGAAGCTTTCTTT
>TRBJ1-5|TRBD1|17|-|TRBV5-6
CASSSGQVGFGNQPQHF
TGTGCCAGCAGCTCCGGACAGGTTGGGTTCGGCAATCAGCCCCAGCATTTT
>TRBJ2-3|TRBD2|16|-|TRBV11-3
CASSPGASGGGDTQYF
TGTGCCAGCAGCCCTGGGGCTAGCGGGGGAGGAGATACGCAGTATTTT
>TRBJ1-1|-|16|-|TRBV11-2
CASSNQGGGLSTEAFF
TGTGCCAGCAGCAACCAAGGCGGGGGGCTAAGCACTGAAGCTTTCTTT
>TRBJ2-3|-|16|-|TRBV7-6
CASSLTFSPSTDTQYF
TGTGCCAGCAGCTTGACCTTTAGCCCTAGCACAGATACGCAGTATTTT
>TRBJ2-3|TRBD1|15|-|TRBV7-9
CASSYWTGIGDTQYF
TGTGCCAGCAGCTATTGGACAGGGATCGGAGATACGCAGTATTTT
>TRBJ1-2|TRBD1|13|-|TRBV28
CASSLGQPLGYTF
TGTGCCAGCAGTCTGGGACAGCCGCTTGGCTACACCTTC
>TRBJ1-4|-|14|-|TRBV5-4
CASSLEGTPEKLFF
TGTGCCAGCAGCTTGGAAGGGACACCTGAAAAACTGTTTTTT
>TRBJ1-5|-|14|once|TRBV24-1
CATSDDDRRQPQHF
TGTGCCACCAGTGATGATGACAGGCGGCAGCCCCAGCATTTT
>TRBJ1-6|TRBD1|14|-|TRBV2
CASGTGGWNSPLHF
TGTGCCAGCGGAACAGGGGGCTGGAATTCACCCCTCCACTTT
>TRBJ1-5|TRBD1|15|few|TRBV5-5
CASSVGTGLAQPQHF
TGTGCCAGCAGCGTAGGGACAGGTCTCGCTCAGCCCCAGCATTTT
>TRBJ1-2|TRBD1|15|-|TRBV7-2
CASSLRGQGGGGYTF
TGTGCCAGCAGCCTAAGAGGACAGGGAGGTGGTGGCTACACCTTC
>TRBJ1-3|-|19|-|TRBV18
CASSPIRSPGQGSGNTIYF
TGTGCCAGCTCACCGATTCGATCCCCAGGGCAAGGGTCTGGAAACACCATATATTTT
>TRBJ1-2|TRBD1|13|few|TRBV12-3/TRBV12-4
CASSGDRDYGYTF
TGTGCCAGCAGTGGTGACAGGGACTATGGCTACACCTTC
>TRBJ2-2|TRBD2|15|few|TRBV30
CAWKTSGGTTGELFF
TGTGCCTGGAAAACTAGCGGGGGGACCACCGGGGAGCTGTTTTTT
>TRBJ2-7|-|14|once|TRBV4-1
CASSPEGGSYEQYF
TGCGCCAGCAGCCCAGAGGGGGGTAGCTACGAGCAGTACTTC
>TRBJ2-3|TRBD1|15|-|TRBV19
CASSPDRGSTDTQYF
TGTGCCAGTAGTCCGGACAGGGGTAGCACAGATACGCAGTATTTT
>TRBJ1-4|TRBD1|15|-|TRBV5-3
CARSHRQGSNEKLFF
TGTGCCAGAAGCCACCGACAGGGGTCTAATGAAAAACTGTTTTTT
>TRBJ2-7|-|14|-|TRBV7-2
CASSGGIPNYEQYF
TGTGCCAGCAGTGGAGGGATTCCAAACTACGAGCAGTACTTC
>TRBJ1-2|-|15|-|TRBV6-1
CASSERGGPNYGYTF
TGTGCCAGCAGTGAACGAGGGGGTCCTAACTATGGCTACACCTTC
>TRBJ1-1|-|14|-|TRBV5-1
CASSFSMLNTEAFF
TGCGCCAGCAGCTTTAGTATGTTGAACACTGAAGCTTTCTTT
>TRBJ2-1|TRBD2|15|once|TRBV5-1
CASSFSGGRNNEQFF
TGCGCCAGCAGCTTTTCGGGGGGACGCAACAATGAGCAGTTCTTC
>TRBJ1-1|-|14|-|TRBV6-5
CASSYLGIDTEAFF
TGTGCCAGCAGTTACTTGGGCATCGACACTGAAGCTTTCTTT
>TRBJ1-1|-|13|-|TRBV13
CASSPGSSTEAFF
TGTGCCAGCAGCCCAGGGTCGTCGACTGAAGCTTTCTTT
>TRBJ1-5|TRBD1|12|-|TRBV28
CATRGGGQPQHF
TGTGCCACCAGGGGGGGTGGACAGCCCCAGCATTTT
>TRBJ2-4|-|16|-|TRBV19
CASSIDSRGAKNIQYF
TGTGCCAGTAGTATAGACAGCCGGGGGGCCAAAAACATTCAGTACTTC
>TRBJ1-1|TRBD1|14|-|TRBV18
CASSLTTGDSEAFF
TGTGCCAGCTCACTGACAACAGGGGACTCTGAAGCTTTCTTT
>TRBJ2-1|-|14|once|TRBV7-9
CASSLAGAYNEQFF
TGTGCCAGCAGCCTGGCCGGGGCCTACAATGAGCAGTTCTTC
>TRBJ2-6|-|17|-|TRBV6-6
CASSPGQLATGANVLTF
TGTGCCAGCAGTCCAGGACAGCTCGCTACTGGGGCCAACGTCCTGACTTTC
>TRBJ1-1|-|14|-|TRBV28
CASSYGGHQTEAFF
TGTGCCAGCAGTTACGGGGGGCATCAAACTGAAGCTTTCTTT
>TRBJ2-5|TRBD2|13|once|TRBV28
CAIGTSGVETQYF
TGTGCCATCGGGACTAGCGGGGTAGAGACCCAGTACTTC
>TRBJ1-3|TRBD1|17|-|TRBV5-1
CASSPDRSLNSGNTIYF
TGCGCCAGCAGCCCGGACAGGTCTCTTAACTCTGGAAACACCATATATTTT
>TRBJ2-3|-|16|-|TRBV5-6
CASSSSTGFSTDTQYF
TGTGCCAGCAGCTCGTCTACAGGGTTTAGCACAGATACGCAGTATTTT
>TRBJ2-1|TRBD2|17|-|TRBV7-8
CASSLRTSGAWNNEQFF
TGTGCCAGCAGCTTGAGGACTAGCGGGGCCTGGAACAATGAGCAGTTCTTC
>TRBJ2-1|TRBD1|15|-|TRBV19
CASRQGSSSYNEQFF
TGTGCCAGCAGACAGGGGTCAAGCTCCTACAATGAGCAGTTCTTC
>TRBJ2-7|TRBD1|12|-|TRBV5-1
CASSFTGGEQYF
TGCGCCAGCAGCTTTACAGGGGGCGAGCAGTACTTC
>TRBJ1-2|-|13|-|TRBV7-2
CASSFGHDYGYTF
TGTGCCAGCAGCTTTGGACACGACTATGGCTACACCTTC
>TRBJ2-7|-|14|-|TRBV5-1
CASSAGTLTYEQYF
TGCGCCAGCAGCGCCGGGACACTGACCTACGAGCAGTACTTC
>TRBJ1-1|TRBD1|15|-|TRBV27
CASSFRGPESPEAFF
TGTGCCAGCAGTTTTAGGGGGCCTGAGTCGCCTGAAGCTTTCTTT
>TRBJ2-5|-|12|few|TRBV3-1/TRBV3-2
CASSDRRETQYF
TGTGCCAGCAGTGATCGCCGGGAGACCCAGTACTTC
>TRBJ2-5|TRBD2|18|-|TRBV4-3
CASSQAPPGTSGGQTQYF
TGCGCCAGCAGCCAAGCCCCCCCCGGGACTAGCGGGGGTCAGACCCAGTACTTC